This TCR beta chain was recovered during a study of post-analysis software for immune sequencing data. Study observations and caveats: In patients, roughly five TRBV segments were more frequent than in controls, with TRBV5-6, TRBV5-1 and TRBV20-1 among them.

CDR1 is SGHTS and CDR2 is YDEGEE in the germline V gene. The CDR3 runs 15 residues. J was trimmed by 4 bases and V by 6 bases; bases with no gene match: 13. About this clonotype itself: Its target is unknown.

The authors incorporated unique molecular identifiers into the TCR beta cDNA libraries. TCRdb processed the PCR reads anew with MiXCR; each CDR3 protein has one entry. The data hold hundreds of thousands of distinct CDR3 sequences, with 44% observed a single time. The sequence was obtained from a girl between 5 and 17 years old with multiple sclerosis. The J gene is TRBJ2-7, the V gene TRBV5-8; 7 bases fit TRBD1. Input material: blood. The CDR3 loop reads CASTQGTEEVYEQYF. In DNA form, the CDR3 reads TGTGCCAGCACCCAAGGGACAGAAGAAGTGTACGAGCAGTACTTC.